This TCR beta chain stems from a study of OX40 agonist ivuxolimab in advanced cancers. Findings of the study overall: It was also the case that some nonresponders had low normalized T-cell clonal expansion.

A remark on this clone: Its antigen is undetermined.

Here immunoSEQ multiplex PCR was the method, and the copy in TCRdb shows in-frame clones only, minus some. The sample lists 15,000 to 20,000 clones; more than 80% were seen once. With 1 base removed from V and 9 bases from J, the gap between germline ends came to 7 bases. The CDR3 loop spans 12 amino acids. Germline CDR1 SEHNR, CDR2 FQNEAQ (reference sequence). Drawing of blood for sampling happened at baseline, at cycle 4 day 1, and at cycle 7 day 1. This chain joins TRBV7-9 and TRBJ1-5; unclear D gene. Here the sequenced sample was CD4+ or CD8+ T cells sorted from blood, taken in a trial of the OX40 agonist ivuxolimab. The sequence was collected from an adult with an advanced solid tumor such as melanoma, head and neck, liver or kidney cancer. The CDR3 DNA reads TGTGCCAGCAGCTTAGGGGCACGGCCCCAGCATTTT. It codes for CASSLGARPQHF.